The TCR beta chain described here comes from a study of cytomegalovirus exposure and HLA in healthy donors. Study context: It was reported in a later analysis that the 120 or so validation repertoires used the same platform as the approximately 690 first-cohort repertoires.

While the first cohort had 700 or so subjects, the donors belonged to the separate validation cohort of over a hundred subjects. Trimming pared 6 bases from V and 3 bases from J, leaving 7 bases between. The V gene's germline CDR1 is KGHSH and CDR2 LQKENI. This CDR3 contains 12 residues. Of note for this clone: Its antigen is unidentified. In the same sample, other DNA sequences code for this CDR3.

Using immunoSEQ multiplex PCR, the repertoire was profiled, and TCRdb retains in-frame clones only, with some absent. This table holds more than 55,000 clones, approximately 90% found once. General observations from the study: The study listed roughly 160 cytomegalovirus-associated TCR beta chains.

This chain joins TRBV18 and TRBJ2-3; possible D gene TRBD2, 5 bases. What was sequenced was PBMCs. The TCR sequence derives from a man aged 18 to 30 in good health and CMV-seronegative. As DNA, the CDR3 is TGTGCCAGCTCCCCGGGGACAGATACGCAGTATTTT. Protein sequence: CASSPGTDTQYF.